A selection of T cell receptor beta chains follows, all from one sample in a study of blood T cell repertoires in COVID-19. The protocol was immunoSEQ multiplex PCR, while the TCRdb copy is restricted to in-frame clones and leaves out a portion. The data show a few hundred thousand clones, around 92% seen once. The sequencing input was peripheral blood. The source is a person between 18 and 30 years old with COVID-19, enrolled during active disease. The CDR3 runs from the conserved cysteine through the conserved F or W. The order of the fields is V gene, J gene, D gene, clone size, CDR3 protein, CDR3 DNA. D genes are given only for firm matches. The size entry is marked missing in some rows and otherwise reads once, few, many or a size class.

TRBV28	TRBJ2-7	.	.	CASSSSQGSSYEQYF	TGTGCCAGCAGTTCATCACAGGGAAGCTCCTACGAGCAGTACTTC
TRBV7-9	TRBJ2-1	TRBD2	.	CASSGETSGRSSYNEQFF	TGTGCCAGCAGCGGCGAGACTAGCGGGAGGTCTTCCTACAATGAGCAGTTCTTC
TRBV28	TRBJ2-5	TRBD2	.	CASSPTRLAKETQYF	TGTGCCAGCAGTCCCACCCGACTAGCCAAAGAGACCCAGTACTTC
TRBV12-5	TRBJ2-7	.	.	CASGLSGAHEQYF	TGTGCTAGTGGTTTATCAGGTGCCCACGAGCAGTACTTC
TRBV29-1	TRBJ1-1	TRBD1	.	CSVESGAGGTEAFF	TGCAGCGTTGAATCCGGCGCAGGGGGCACTGAAGCTTTCTTT
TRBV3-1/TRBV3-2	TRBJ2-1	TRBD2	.	CASSHITGLGISYNEQFF	TGTGCCAGCAGCCACATTACTGGACTAGGCATCTCCTACAATGAGCAGTTCTTC
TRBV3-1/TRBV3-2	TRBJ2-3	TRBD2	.	CASSRTGTSETDTQYF	TGTGCCAGCAGCCGAACCGGGACTAGCGAGACAGATACGCAGTATTTT
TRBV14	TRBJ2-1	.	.	CASSQDLRGSYNEQFF	TGTGCCAGCAGCCAAGATCTCAGGGGCTCCTACAATGAGCAGTTCTTC
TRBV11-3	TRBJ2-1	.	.	CASSFGSSASSGPQFF	TGTGCCAGCAGCTTTGGCTCGTCGGCTAGCAGTGGGCCGCAGTTCTTC
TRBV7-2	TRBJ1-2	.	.	CASSLEVSVNYGYTF	TGTGCCAGCAGCTTAGAAGTCTCAGTTAACTATGGCTACACCTTC
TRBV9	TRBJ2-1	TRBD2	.	CASSVGTSGDNEQFF	TGTGCCAGCAGCGTCGGGACTAGCGGGGACAATGAGCAGTTCTTC
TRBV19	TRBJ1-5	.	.	CASSTGLPGQPQHF	TGTGCCAGTAGTACGGGACTCCCAGGCCAGCCCCAGCATTTT
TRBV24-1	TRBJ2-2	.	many	CATSGHNMNTGELFF	TGTGCCACCAGTGGGCACAATATGAACACCGGGGAGCTGTTTTTT
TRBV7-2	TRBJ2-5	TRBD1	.	CASSPQGGGGETQYF	TGTGCCAGCAGCCCACAGGGGGGAGGAGGGGAGACCCAGTACTTC
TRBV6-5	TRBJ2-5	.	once	CASSYTVEETQYF	TGTGCCAGCAGTTACACGGTTGAAGAGACCCAGTACTTC
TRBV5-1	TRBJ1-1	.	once	CASSFLAQGMGTEAFF	TGCGCCAGCAGCTTCCTCGCCCAGGGTATGGGCACTGAAGCTTTCTTT
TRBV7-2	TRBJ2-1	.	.	CASSLGGLYNEQFF	TGTGCCAGCAGCTTGGGCGGGCTATACAATGAGCAGTTCTTC
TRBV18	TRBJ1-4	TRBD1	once	CASSPGTGKLFF	TGTGCCAGCTCCCCCGGGACAGGAAAACTGTTTTTT
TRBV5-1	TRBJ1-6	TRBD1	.	CASRGGTGDSSPLHF	TGCGCCAGCAGGGGCGGGACAGGGGATAGTTCACCCCTCCACTTT
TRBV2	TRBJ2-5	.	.	CASTRDNKETQYF	TGTGCCAGCACCCGGGACAACAAAGAGACCCAGTACTTC